This record covers a single TCR beta chain. Its specificity is unknown. Per the germline V gene, CDR1 is SGDLS and CDR2 is YYNGEE. V lost 0 bases and J 2 bases, leaving 8 bases between the germline ends. The CDR3 runs to 14 residues. The data originate from a study of graft-versus-host responses after intestinal transplantation. Study details: Isolated intestinal, liver-intestinal, or multivisceral transplants had been given to the recipients. Induction using anti-thymocyte globulin, followed by tacrolimus and steroids for about three years, was given to all recipients. Study-wide points: The recipient marrow held GvH clones, and some of them showed up first in ileum or blood. Allografts of patients with graft-donor T cell macrochimerism showed high graft-versus-host to host-versus-graft clone ratios.

The repertoire was sequenced with immunoSEQ multiplex PCR; TCRdb's copy has only in-frame clones and lacks some. The sample records 100,000 to 120,000 clones, around 93% being singletons. The chain uses TRBV9 and TRBJ2-5; TRBD2 is a possible D gene (5 bases). The clonotype comes from a human donor who received an intestinal transplant. Sequencing was performed on unstimulated CD8+ T cells sorted from spleen or lymph node cells, taken before intestinal transplant. The CDR3 nucleotides read TGTGCCAGCAGCGTAGAGAGCGGACAAGAGACCCAGTACTTC. Protein: CASSVESGQETQYF.